This T cell receptor beta chain was sequenced for a study of PD-L1 blockade in urothelial cancer. Study in general: The study started patients on atezolizumab in about 2014, giving 1,200 mg intravenously every 3 weeks.

The V end lost 3 bases, the J end lost 6 bases, and 14 bases lay between the germline ends. The CDR3 runs to 14 residues. Germline V lookup: CDR1 MNHEY, CDR2 SMNVEV (reference sequence). Study outcomes and limitations: Larger 3-week expansion of tumor-associated blood clones was seen in durable-benefit patients.

The data were produced by immunoSEQ multiplex PCR, yet TCRdb's version contains in-frame clones alone and is incomplete. The table shows 40,000 to 45,000 clones, with about 85% occurring only once. Time point indicated: peripheral blood 6 weeks after treatment start. Patients each gave 1 to 8 samples, pretreatment and on-treatment. This clone was detected a few times. Antigen: not known. The receptor was derived from a man between 65 and 85 years old with urothelial cancer. Material: PBMCs, obtained around atezolizumab (anti-PD-L1) treatment. The chain has TRBV27 and TRBJ1-2; D perhaps matches TRBD1 (6 bases). This CDR3 reads CASSLTDSADGYTF. CDR3 bases: TGTGCCAGCAGTTTGACGGACAGTGCAGATGGCTACACCTTC.